This record looks at one T cell receptor (beta chain) sequence and its context. Antigen unknown. These data come from a study of cytomegalovirus exposure and HLA in healthy donors. Findings and limits, study-wide: In a later analysis, DRB1 alleles had the most associated TCRs; HLA-C alleles the fewest.

This PCR relied on a set of 60 Vbeta primers and 13 Jbeta primers. Generated by immunoSEQ multiplex PCR, the TCRdb table keeps only in-frame clones and is missing some. This sample has about 160,000 clones, with around 75% found just once. The source material was PBMCs. The source of this sequence is a female donor in good health and CMV-seronegative.

The CDR3 coding sequence is TGTGCCAGCAGTGGGGCCCGAGGCGGGGCCAACGTCCTGACTTTC. This translates into CASSGARGGANVLTF. This chain joins TRBV27 and TRBJ2-6, with D perhaps TRBD1 (5 bases). This CDR3 is built from 15 residues. The germline gives CDR1 MNHEY, CDR2 SMNVEV (reference sequence). The V gene lost 5 bases and the J gene lost 4 bases, with 12 bases spanning the gap.